This T cell receptor (beta chain) derives from a study of graft-versus-host responses after intestinal transplantation. Measured with immunoSEQ multiplex PCR; TCRdb has only the in-frame clones, and not every one. The table has tens of thousands of clones, around 94% seen once. Sequencing used PBMCs, obtained 16 days after intestinal transplant. The receptor's source is a human patient who received an intestinal transplant, so some T cells may come from the graft donor.

In DNA form, the CDR3 reads TGTGCCAGCTCACCGGACAGGGAACTTGAAAAACTGTTTTTT. This gives the protein CASSPDRELEKLFF. The V call is TRBV18, the J call TRBJ1-4, with 8 bases lining up with TRBD1. V lost 3 bases to trimming and J lost 7 bases; unmatched junction nucleotides: 4. This CDR3 region has 14 residues. Germline-derived CDR1 and CDR2 are KGHSH and LQKENI. Full variable domain (remainder filled in from reference TRBV18 and TRBJ1-4): NAGVMQNPRHLVRRRGQEARLRCSPMKGHSHVYWYRQLPEEGLKFMVYLQKENIIDESGMPKERFSAEFPKEGPSILRIQQVVRGDSAAYFCASSPDRELEKLFFGSGTQLSVL.